This paragraph reports one T cell receptor beta chain. What it binds is not known. CDR1 and CDR2 (germline): SNHLY, FYNNEI. The CDR3 runs 15 residues. Trimming removed 0 bases from V and 8 bases from J, with 15 bases in between. When sampled, the donors appeared nominally healthy, though they likely had unrecorded immune exposures. The data originate from a study of cytomegalovirus exposure and HLA in healthy donors. Study-wide results and caveats: Among TCR beta chains, those listed as cytomegalovirus-associated numbered over 150.

Vbeta (60) and Jbeta (13) primers were used in the PCR. Only in-frame clones appear in the TCRdb table, and some are missing; sequencing was by immunoSEQ multiplex PCR. The sample includes 90,000 to 150,000 clones, over 75% of them seen just once. The TCR was taken from a middle-aged man in good health and CMV-seronegative. The specimen sequenced was PBMCs. The chain recombines TRBV2 with TRBJ2-3; D gene ambiguous. CDR3 protein: CASSEAISIVGTQYF. The CDR3 DNA reads as TGTGCCAGCAGTGAAGCCATATCCATAGTTGGTACGCAGTATTTT.